This paragraph reports one T cell receptor (beta chain). No antigen is known for it. Described treatment: oral pan-JAK inhibitor, 5-10 mg twice daily. Investigators isolated RNA and reverse transcribed it into cDNA to act as the sequencing template. Clones were read by immunoSEQ multiplex PCR, and TCRdb kept only the in-frame ones, dropping some. The sample has 110,000 or so clones; 50% to 75% are singletons. V was clipped by 2 bases and J by 2 bases, with 9 bases between them. Germline CDR1 and CDR2: MGHDK and SYGVNS. The CDR3 runs 14 residues. The data derive from a study of CD8+ T cells in alopecia areata. Whole-study findings and limits: Clarity of TCR sharing across patients fell short of that in mice, possibly HLA-related.

This chain connects TRBV25-1 to TRBJ1-2; D is unresolved. This TCR derives from a human donor with alopecia areata. Sample: CD8+ T cells sorted from blood, taken at week 4, from a patient treated with tofacitinib. The CDR3 protein is CASSEEGTNYGYTF. The CDR3 nucleotides are TGTGCCAGCAGTGAAGAGGGCACCAACTATGGCTACACCTTC.